What follows describes a single TCR beta chain. These data belong to a study of blood T cell repertoires in COVID-19. The wider study: Acute-phase and convalescent COVID-19 samples originated in the United States, Italy and Spain. T cells, B-cell-depleted T cells, or PBMCs provided the cDNA or gDNA that served as material.

Patients in Seattle were enrolled during active infection, then followed longitudinally. The CDR3 has 16 residues. V shed 4 bases and J shed 2 bases, with 15 bases lying between them. Germline CDR1 reads KGHDR; CDR2 reads SFDVKD. As originally analysed: Researchers report that nucleated cell counts were estimated from reference gene primer amplification. Repertoires were generated with immunoSEQ multiplex PCR, while TCRdb's copy carries only in-frame clones and drops some. That table gives V, J and clone size, and the DNA gave D and trimming. Of about 130,000 clones listed, approximately 85% are singletons.

This sequence was found in a woman older than 75 with COVID-19, enrolled during active disease. Material for sequencing was peripheral blood. The V and J genes are TRBV24-1 and TRBJ2-3, with D unresolved. CDR3 sequence: CATSEPQPPNTDTQYF. The CDR3 bases are TGTGCCACCAGTGAGCCCCAACCGCCTAACACAGATACGCAGTATTTT.